A selection of T cell receptor beta chains follows, all from one sample in a study of T cells expressing NK-cell markers. With the 5' RACE reads reprocessed, TCRdb shows one record per CDR3 protein and no DNA. The sample spans around 550,000 distinct CDR3 sequences; the ten largest clones claim 3% to 4.5%. The sample consisted of blood T cells: a sorted CD56 or NKG2C T cell subset, CD4+ or CD8+ T cells, or bulk PBMC T cells (not recorded which). The origin of the receptors is a man aged 18 to 30 in good health. Both conserved end residues are part of each CDR3.

v_gene	j_gene	len	CDR3aa
TRBV20-1	TRBJ2-7	13	CSAGDGDSYEQYF
TRBV25-1	TRBJ1-4	18	CASSVSRGGRLTNEKLFF
TRBV4-1	TRBJ2-1	16	CASSQVTGGPYNEQFF
TRBV10-3	TRBJ1-1	15	CAISDLLGAYTEAFF
TRBV5-1	TRBJ2-3	15	CASKKGPTITDTQYF
TRBV28	TRBJ2-5	14	CASSFKWGVETQYF
TRBV24-1	TRBJ2-5	14	CATSDLGSGETQYF
TRBV12-3/TRBV12-4	TRBJ2-7	15	CASSQGGRGHSEQYF
TRBV27	TRBJ2-1	14	CASSVGATYNEQFF
TRBV12-3/TRBV12-4	TRBJ2-3	15	CASSLEGTVTDTQYF
TRBV11-2	TRBJ2-1	13	CASSLGVLGKQFF
TRBV20-1	TRBJ1-5	14	CSASDGAGLQPQHF
TRBV29-1	TRBJ1-1	14	CSTRHARQNTEAFF
TRBV5-1	TRBJ2-7	17	CASRRDAHLGSSYEQYF
TRBV6-1	TRBJ1-2	15	CASSGSDLLNYGYTF
TRBV15	TRBJ2-2	16	CATSPFRGPSAGELFF
TRBV20-1	TRBJ2-7	13	CSAPGQGASEQYF
TRBV6-2/TRBV6-3	TRBJ2-1	14	CASFESGRGNEQFF
TRBV24-1	TRBJ2-1	13	CATRRGGHNEQFF
TRBV25-1	TRBJ2-1	13	CASSEFGGGEQFF
TRBV21-1	TRBJ2-3	15	CASSKRREESDTQYF
TRBV20-1	TRBJ1-2	13	CSARESVNYGYTF
TRBV25-1	TRBJ2-1	14	CASREELAGEEQFF
TRBV5-1	TRBJ2-1	13	CASSIQGNNEQFF
TRBV6-2/TRBV6-3	TRBJ2-7	14	CASTPWWGSYEQYF
TRBV2	TRBJ2-1	15	CASRMTSAAVDEQFF
TRBV7-2	TRBJ1-6	13	CASSLEVNSPLHF
TRBV7-6	TRBJ2-3	16	CASSSGQGPSTDTQYF
TRBV18	TRBJ1-1	15	CASARQGAGDTEAFF
TRBV30	TRBJ1-1	12	CAWSDETAEAFF
TRBV12-3/TRBV12-4	TRBJ1-2	14	CASSSSGLDYGYTF
TRBV7-6	TRBJ2-3	14	CASSPGTSPDTQYF
TRBV18	TRBJ1-2	14	CASSPSGASSGYTF
TRBV9	TRBJ1-1	13	CASSVWPGTEAFF
TRBV3-1	TRBJ2-7	16	CASSQVTEGWRNEQYF
TRBV3-1	TRBJ2-3	17	CASSQGLAGVGADTQYF
TRBV6-4	TRBJ2-1	17	CASSAVPRTGAYNEQFF
TRBV15	TRBJ2-2	14	CATSAQEGTGELFF
TRBV7-8	TRBJ2-1	13	CASGLAANNEQFF
TRBV24-1	TRBJ2-5	15	CATSDTQGSGETQYF
TRBV30	TRBJ2-7	15	CAWSVGTGLGYEQYF
TRBV7-8	TRBJ2-7	15	CASSLGGQGIYEQYF
TRBV7-2	TRBJ2-7	15	CASSLRSGRAEEQYF
TRBV29-1	TRBJ2-1	16	CSVTGTSGRGYNEQFF
TRBV18	TRBJ1-1	14	CASSPNRGNTEAFF
TRBV5-1	TRBJ2-5	16	CASSSGTGHYQETQYF
TRBV7-2	TRBJ2-1	16	CASSLAGTRIYNEQFF
TRBV5-1	TRBJ2-7	17	CASSLIGLYDSSYEQYF
TRBV18	TRBJ1-5	15	CASSPVADRNQPQHF
TRBV7-9	TRBJ1-5	14	CASSYGTKNQPQHF
TRBV18	TRBJ2-1	13	CASSRTARGEQFF
TRBV6-2/TRBV6-3	TRBJ2-1	19	CASSSWTSGRATSLNEQFF
TRBV29-1	TRBJ2-3	14	CSVEGPSRTDTQYF
TRBV2	TRBJ2-6	16	CASSETGVAGANVLTF
TRBV5-1	TRBJ2-4	13	CASSPVSGSGLYF